This T cell receptor beta chain was recovered during a study of identical twins. General study findings and limits: Researchers reported excess low generation probability among twin-shared out-of-frame alpha sequences.

This CDR3 is built from 17 residues. Trimming at V came to 4 bases and at J to 1 base, leaving 7 bases not matched to a gene. This clonotype was recorded at least ten times. Its antigen is unknown. Each CDR3 protein gets one entry after TCRdb re-called the 5' RACE reads with MiXCR. The repertoire consists of some 730,000 distinct CDR3 sequences, with over 15% occurring once and the leading ten covering roughly 14%. The data also belong to a second study, concerning T cells expressing NK-cell markers.

The sequence came from a woman under 30 in good health. This chain uses TRBV12-3 or TRBV12-4 with TRBJ1-4, with 9 nucleotides matching TRBD1. The sample was PBMCs. CDR3 bases: TGTGCCAGCAGTTCCGGGACAGGGTGGAGAACTAATGAAAAACTGTTTTTT. This encodes CASSSGTGWRTNEKLFF.